This T cell receptor (beta chain) was profiled in a study of blood T cell repertoires in COVID-19. The wider study: COVID-19 samples, acute and convalescent, were from the United States, Italy and Spain. PBMCs, B-cell-depleted T cells, or T cells were the source of the cDNA or gDNA that made up the material.

Trimming took off 3 bases at V and 0 bases at J, with 11 bases between the two ends. This CDR3 comprises 15 residues. CDR1 is MRHNA, CDR2 SNTAGT, per germline. In the study's own analysis: The assay estimated nucleated cells by amplifying reference gene primers. Some clones are missing from TCRdb's copy, which holds only in-frame ones; the method was immunoSEQ multiplex PCR. D and trimming come from the DNA, and the V and J calls and clone size come from that table. The table lists roughly 250,000 clones, 75% to 90% of them singletons. This clone was seen more than once but under ten times. The sample comprised peripheral blood. The V and J genes are TRBV6-4 and TRBJ1-2; D may be TRBD1 (6 bases). This clonotype was obtained from a woman between 35 and 50 years old with acute or convalescent COVID-19. In DNA, the CDR3 is TGTGCCAGCAGTGATACAGGGACCCCTAACTATGGCTACACCTTC. It translates to CASSDTGTPNYGYTF.